This passage covers 15 T cell receptor beta chains from one sample sequenced in a study of CD8+CD57+ T cells in acquired aplastic anemia. For CDR3 and TCR beta VDJ profiling, genomic DNA was the template used. MiXCR, applied by TCRdb to the reads, yields one record per CDR3 protein. The sample carries approximately 270,000 distinct CDR3 sequences, 45% to 65% recorded once. The sample was sorted CD4+, CD8+, or CD8+CD57+ T cells (not recorded which) from PBMCs. Receptor source: a human donor with severe aplastic anemia or a healthy control (not recorded which).

This clonotype was seen only a few times. The chain employs TRBV5-1 and TRBJ2-7, with 9 positions matching TRBD1. Germline V gene sequence: CDR1 SGHRS, CDR2 YFSETQ. CDR3 size: 14 residues. Unmatched junction bases numbered 6, after V lost 4 bases and J lost 4 bases. Here the CDR3 DNA reads TGCGCCAGCAGCGGAACGGGACAGGGTTACGAGCAGTACTTC. Amino acid sequence: CASSGTGQGYEQYF. Drawing the rest from reference TRBV5-1 and TRBJ2-7, the complete variable domain is KAGVTQTPRYLIKTRGQQVTLSCSPISGHRSVSWYQQTPGQGLQFLFEYFSETQRNKGNFPGRFSGRQFSNSRSEMNVSTLELGDSALYLCASSGTGQGYEQYFGPGTRLTVT.

The chain carries TRBV2 and TRBJ2-3; 15 bases match TRBD2. This CDR3 has 17 residues. With 5 bases clipped from V and 0 bases from J, the junction kept 3 bases outside the gene matches. CDR1 and CDR2 from the germline V gene are SNHLY and FYNNEI. The CDR3 nucleotides are TGTGCCAGCAGTCCGGGACTAGCGGGGGGTAGCACAGATACGCAGTATTTT. Amino acids: CASSPGLAGGSTDTQYF.

The chain couples TRBV15 to TRBJ2-6; the D gene is possibly TRBD2 (5 bases). V lost 7 bases and J 0 bases, leaving 10 bases between the germline ends. Germline V CDR1 and CDR2: LNHNV, YYDKDF (reference sequence). The length of the CDR3 is 15 residues. As DNA, the CDR3 is TGTGCCACCATTCACGGGGACTCTGGGGCCAACGTCCTGACTTTC. The encoded protein is CATIHGDSGANVLTF.

The table lists this clonotype with many counts. This sequence joins TRBV6-5 and TRBJ2-5; 7 positions match TRBD1. With V trimmed by 6 bases and J by 5 bases, 6 bases remained unmatched. The CDR3 sequence is 13 residues long. From germline, CDR1 is MNHEY and CDR2 SVGAGI. CDR3 sequence: CASRLQGSETQYF. The CDR3 DNA is TGTGCCAGCAGACTACAGGGGTCCGAGACCCAGTACTTC.

In its sample, this clonotype was seen many times. This chain uses TRBV7-9 with TRBJ1-4; D gene unclear. The V gene's germline CDR1 is SEHNR and CDR2 FQNEAQ (reference sequence). V lost 5 bases to trimming and J lost 11 bases, with 12 bases between them. The CDR3 spans 12 residues. The CDR3 is CASSLRSNKLFF. CDR3 sequence (DNA): TGTGCCAGCAGCCTCAGAAGTAATAAACTGTTTTTT.

V usage is TRBV7-3 and J usage is TRBJ2-5; D not resolved. Germline V gene data show CDR1 as SGHTA and CDR2 as FQGTGA. V was clipped by 3 bases and J by 5 bases, with 13 bases between them. The CDR3 runs 14 residues. The CDR3 sequence is CASSFGISAETQYF. In DNA, the CDR3 is TGTGCCAGCAGCTTTGGGATAAGTGCGGAGACCCAGTACTTC. The variable domain in full, with the rest retrieved from reference TRBV7-3 and TRBJ2-5, is GAGVSQTPSNKVTEKGKYVELRCDPISGHTALYWYRQSLGQGPEFLIYFQGTGAADDSGLPNDRFFAVRPEGSVSTLKIQRTERGDSAVYLCASSFGISAETQYFGPGTRLLVL.

This chain links TRBV24-1 with TRBJ2-1; 8 bases line up with TRBD1. CDR3 length: 14 amino acids. Germline V gene lookup returns CDR1 KGHDR and CDR2 SFDVKD. V dropped 3 bases and J dropped 9; count of bases not matched to a gene: 6. The CDR3 region is CATSDLDRGVEQFF. In DNA form, the CDR3 reads TGTGCCACCAGTGATCTCGACAGGGGCGTTGAGCAGTTCTTC.

This clonotype occurred many times. The V gene is TRBV6-1, the J gene TRBJ2-1, with D hard to call. The V gene lost 3 bases and the J gene lost 16 bases, with 13 bases spanning the gap. This CDR3 has 11 amino acids. The germline V gene encodes CDR1 MNHNS and CDR2 SASEGT. The CDR3 nucleotides are TGTGCCAGCAGTGATGGCCTCCGTCACTTCTTC. The encoded protein is CASSDGLRHFF.

This clonotype has a count of ten or more. V usage is TRBV11-2 and J usage is TRBJ1-6; D not resolved. CDR1 and CDR2 from the germline V gene are SGHAT and FQNNGV. V was trimmed by 6 bases and J by 4 bases, leaving 16 bases between them. The CDR3 extends over 16 amino acids. The CDR3 DNA reads TGTGCCAGCAGTTACTTTAGTAACAGTTATAATTCACCCCTCCACTTT. This encodes CASSYFSNSYNSPLHF.

The table lists this clonotype with a few counts. The chain recombines TRBV9 with TRBJ2-2, with D perhaps TRBD2 (5 bases). Germline V CDR1 and CDR2: SGDLS, YYNGEE. This CDR3 has 14 residues. V was shortened by 0 bases and J by 3 bases, with 6 bases between the two germline ends. The CDR3 sequence: CASSVGGYTGELFF. CDR3 nucleotide sequence: TGTGCCAGCAGCGTAGGAGGGTACACCGGGGAGCTGTTTTTT.

V gene TRBV19 combines with J gene TRBJ1-4, with D tentatively TRBD1 (6 bases). Germline loops: CDR1 LNHDA, CDR2 SQIVND (reference sequence). The CDR3 covers 13 residues. V lost 9 bases, J lost 4 bases, and 12 bases lay in between. In DNA, the CDR3 is TGTGCCAGCCAGGACAGACTTAATGAAAAACTGTTTTTT. Protein sequence: CASQDRLNEKLFF.

The chain links TRBV7-3 to TRBJ1-6; possible D gene TRBD1, 6 bases. Germline assignment: CDR1 SGHTA and CDR2 FQGTGA. Between the trimmed V and J ends, which lost 2 bases and 10 bases, there was a span of 18 bases. CDR3 length equals 16 residues. The CDR3 loop is CASSLVGIRGNSPLHF. CDR3 in DNA: TGTGCCAGCAGCTTAGTTGGGATAAGGGGGAACTCACCCCTCCACTTT.

This clonotype came up many times. This rearrangement joins TRBV15 to TRBJ2-3, with D possibly matching TRBD2 (5 bases). The CDR3 covers 13 residues. CDR1 is LNHNV, CDR2 YYDKDF, per germline (reference sequence). V was shortened by 0 bases and J by 5 bases, with 6 bases between the two germline ends. CDR3 sequence (DNA): TGTGCCACCAGCAGAGATCGGGGAGATACGCAGTATTTT. Encoded protein: CATSRDRGDTQYF. Drawing the rest from reference TRBV15 and TRBJ2-3, the complete variable domain is DAMVIQNPRYQVTQFGKPVTLSCSQTLNHNVMYWYQQKSSQAPKLLFHYYDKDFNNEADTPDNFQSRRPNTSFCFLDIRSPGLGDTAMYLCATSRDRGDTQYFGPGTRLTVL.

This rearrangement joins TRBV25-1 to TRBJ2-3, with TRBD2 matching over 11 bases. The length of the CDR3 is 15 residues. CDR1 is MGHDK, CDR2 SYGVNS, per germline. The J segment lost 2 bases and the V segment lost 5 bases, leaving 3 bases of the junction unmatched. The CDR3 sequence: CASSTSGGVTDTQYF. CDR3 DNA: TGTGCCAGCAGTACTAGCGGGGGAGTCACAGATACGCAGTATTTT.

J is TRBJ2-7 and V is TRBV6-5; 8 bases match TRBD1. Trimming at V came to 1 base and at J to 4 bases, leaving 9 bases not matched to a gene. CDR1 is MNHEY, CDR2 SVGAGI, per germline. The CDR3 totals 16 residues. This CDR3 is CASSYLPGQATYEQYF. CDR3 coding DNA: TGTGCCAGCAGTTACTTGCCGGGACAGGCGACTTACGAGCAGTACTTC.